This record covers a single T cell receptor beta chain. The record originates from a study of CD8 T cells in Susac syndrome. V trimming: 10 bases; J trimming: 4 bases; junction bases outside the gene matches: 18. From germline, CDR1 is MNHEY and CDR2 SMNVEV (reference sequence). This CDR3 spans 17 amino acids. Controls matched for age and sex were healthy donors. Negative isolation was applied to CD8+ and CD4+ T cells, and FACS enrichment was applied to TEMRA cells. Reverse transcription of about 0.45 to 1 ug RNA was performed with random hexamers. An immunoSEQ multiplex PCR amplified TCR beta CDR3 over 54 Vbeta and 13 Jbeta. One entry per CDR3 protein, called by TCRdb with MiXCR from the immunoSEQ multiplex PCR reads. The sample shows roughly 200,000 distinct CDR3 sequences, about 94% of them seen only once.

Sequences were obtained from CD4+ T cells from PBMCs. This TCR was recovered from a human donor in good health. The rearrangement links TRBV27 to TRBJ2-1; 8 bases map to TRBD2. As DNA, the CDR3 is TGTGCCAACCCTCACCTCTTTAGCGGGAAGGATTACAATGAGCAGTTCTTC. Translating gives CANPHLFSGKDYNEQFF.